This T cell receptor beta chain stems from a study of T cell repertoires in cytomegalovirus infection. The CDR3 runs 13 residues. V shed 5 bases and J shed 3 bases, with 11 bases lying between them. Looked up from germline, CDR1 is SGHTA and CDR2 is FQGNSA. TCRdb recomputed calls from the reads with MiXCR, one row per CDR3 protein. In the table there are some 310,000 distinct CDR3 sequences, 20% to 30% of which are singletons. For this clonotype: Antigen specificity is unknown.

Sequences were derived from cultured PBMCs, sampled from culture after CMV antigen stimulation. The rearrangement links TRBV7-2 to TRBJ2-7; perhaps TRBD2 as D (7 bases). This TCR derives from a human donor in good health (CMV status not recorded). Some clones in this sample may be carry-over from other donors' samples. The CDR3, as DNA: TGTGCCAGCAGCCCGGGGGGCCACTACGAGCAGTACGTC. It specifies CASSPGGHYEQYV.